This TCR beta chain was captured in a study of shared clonotypes between healthy human individuals. Study-wide context: The composition of the donors was a couple of women and a few men aged 18 to 49. Whole-study findings and limits: Among donors, the sharing of clonotypes was expected to be influenced by sequencing depth.

An even split of each subset's genomic DNA across several immunoSEQ plates was performed. In replicate PCRs of sorted subsets, approximately 210 ng DNA, about 30,000 T cell genomes, was used. Produced via immunoSEQ multiplex PCR; TCRdb's table is partial and in-frame only. The sample gives about 660,000 clones, around 67% of which show up once; roughly 1.7% is in the top ten. Notes on this clone: What it binds is unknown.

The specimen sequenced was memory CD4+ T cells sorted from blood. Subset denoted: CD45RA-negative fraction. The sequence was collected from a woman aged 25 to 39 in good health.

CDR3: CASSLDVELNEQFF. For the CDR3, the DNA is TGTGCCAGCAGCTTAGATGTAGAACTCAATGAGCAGTTCTTC. The rearrangement links TRBV7-2 to TRBJ2-1; D ambiguous. From germline, CDR1 is SGHTA and CDR2 FQGNSA. Trimming took off 1 base at V and 6 bases at J, with 10 bases between the two ends. The CDR3 spans 14 residues.